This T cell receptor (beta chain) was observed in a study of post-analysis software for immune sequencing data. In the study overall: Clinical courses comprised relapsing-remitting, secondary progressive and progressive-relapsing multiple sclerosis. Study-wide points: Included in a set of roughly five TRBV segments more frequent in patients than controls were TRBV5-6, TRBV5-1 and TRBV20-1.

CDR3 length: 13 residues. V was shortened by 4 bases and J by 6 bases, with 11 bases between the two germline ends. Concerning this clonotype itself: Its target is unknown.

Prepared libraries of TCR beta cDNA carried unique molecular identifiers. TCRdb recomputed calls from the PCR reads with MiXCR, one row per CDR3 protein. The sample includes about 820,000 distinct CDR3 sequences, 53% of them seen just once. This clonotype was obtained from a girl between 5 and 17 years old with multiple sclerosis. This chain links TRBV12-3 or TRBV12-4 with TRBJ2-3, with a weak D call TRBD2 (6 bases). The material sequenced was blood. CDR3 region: CASSWREVDTQYF. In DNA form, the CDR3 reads TGTGCCAGCAGTTGGAGGGAAGTGGATACGCAGTATTTT.